The rows below give T cell receptor beta chains drawn from one sample of a study of blood T cell repertoires in COVID-19. Repertoires were generated with immunoSEQ multiplex PCR, while TCRdb's copy carries only in-frame clones and drops some. The data show approximately 210,000 clones, less than 85% seen once. Input material: peripheral blood. The receptor set was obtained from a woman of 80 years or more with acute or convalescent COVID-19. The CDR3 runs from the conserved cysteine through the conserved F or W. The D gene is left open where the match is weak. Part of the rows lack a size; the others show once, few, many or a class for expanded clones.

d_call,v_call,j_call,clone_size,cdr3_length,cdr3_nt,cdr3_aa
TRBD1,TRBV19,TRBJ1-2,NA,14,TGTGCCAGTAGTACGGACAGGGGGTCGGAAGGCTACACCTTC,CASSTDRGSEGYTF
NA,TRBV5-4,TRBJ2-7,few,12,TGTGCCAGCAGCTCCTCCTCCTACGAGCAGTACTTC,CASSSSSYEQYF
NA,TRBV18,TRBJ1-5,NA,13,TGTGCCAGCTCAGGGGGGTTGAATCAGCCCCAGCATTTT,CASSGGLNQPQHF
NA,TRBV23-1,TRBJ1-2,few,14,TGCGCCAGCAGTCAATCAGGCAGGGACTATGGCTACACCTTC,CASSQSGRDYGYTF
TRBD1,TRBV7-7,TRBJ2-3,NA,15,TGTGCTAGCAGCCTCGGGACAGGGGGAGCAGATACGCAGTATTTT,CASSLGTGGADTQYF
TRBD1,TRBV2,TRBJ1-6,once,17,TGTGCCAGCAGTGCGGGGACAGGGGGCGTCAGTAATTCACCCCTCCACTTT,CASSAGTGGVSNSPLHF
NA,TRBV28,TRBJ1-2,few,15,TGTGCCAGCAGTCCCCGGGTACGATTACTGAGGGGCTACACCTTC,CASSPRVRLLRGYTF
NA,TRBV18,TRBJ2-5,NA,13,TGTGCCAGCTCACGGGGCGACCGCGAGACCCAGTACTTC,CASSRGDRETQYF
NA,TRBV10-3,TRBJ2-7,NA,14,TGTGCCATCAGTGGGCGGACAGATTCCTACGAGCAGTACTTC,CAISGRTDSYEQYF
NA,TRBV15,TRBJ1-4,NA,16,TGTGCCACCAGCAGACGAGGGAGGGGGACTAATGAAAAACTGTTTTTT,CATSRRGRGTNEKLFF
TRBD1,TRBV12-3/TRBV12-4,TRBJ1-5,few,13,TGTGCCAGCAGTTTTACAGGGGGCCAGCCCCAGCATTTT,CASSFTGGQPQHF
NA,TRBV7-8,TRBJ2-3,NA,14,TGTGCCAGCAGCTTAGGGCGGAGCACAGATACGCAGTATTTT,CASSLGRSTDTQYF
NA,TRBV5-8,TRBJ1-5,NA,14,TGTGCCAGCAGCCCCCTCAACAGGGATCAGCCCCAGCATTTT,CASSPLNRDQPQHF
TRBD1,TRBV2,TRBJ1-2,NA,15,TGTGCCAGCAGCCTCCGCCCGGGACAGGGCTATGGCTACACCTTC,CASSLRPGQGYGYTF
TRBD1,TRBV2,TRBJ2-5,NA,16,TGTGCCAGCAGCTCAAGACAGGGGAGGTACCAAGAGACCCAGTACTTC,CASSSRQGRYQETQYF
TRBD1,TRBV7-9,TRBJ2-1,NA,16,TGTGCCAGCAGCCCAGGAGGGACAGGGCACTACAATGAGCAGTTCTTC,CASSPGGTGHYNEQFF
TRBD2,TRBV15,TRBJ2-5,NA,15,TGTGCCACCAGCAGCCGGACTAGCGGACAAGAGACCCAGTACTTC,CATSSRTSGQETQYF
TRBD1,TRBV19,TRBJ1-2,NA,14,TGTGCCAGTAGTATGGTCGACAGGGAGAATGGCTACACCTTC,CASSMVDRENGYTF
TRBD2,TRBV18,TRBJ2-4,NA,16,TGTGCCAGCTCACCACCTACGCCTCGCGGGGGGAACATTCAGTACTTC,CASSPPTPRGGNIQYF
NA,TRBV15,TRBJ2-1,once,14,TGTGCCACCAGCAGAGACGCTAGTGGGAATGAGCAGTTCTTC,CATSRDASGNEQFF
NA,TRBV7-2,TRBJ1-5,NA,15,TGTGCCAGCAGCCCCGAGGCGGGGAGTTTTCAGCCCCAGCATTTT,CASSPEAGSFQPQHF
NA,TRBV5-1,TRBJ2-6,NA,15,TGCGCCAGCAGCTTTTTCCCCCGGGGGGCCAACGTCCTGACTTTC,CASSFFPRGANVLTF
NA,TRBV18,TRBJ1-3,NA,15,TGTGCCAGCTCACCCGATCGGGAGACTGGAAACACCATATATTTT,CASSPDRETGNTIYF
TRBD1,TRBV11-2,TRBJ1-2,few,13,TGTGCCAGCAGCCAGCAGGGGGGCTATGGCTACACCTTC,CASSQQGGYGYTF
NA,TRBV5-1,TRBJ2-5,once,14,TGCGCCAGCAGCTTGGAGGGGGATCGAGAGACCCAGTACTTC,CASSLEGDRETQYF
NA,TRBV25-1,TRBJ1-1,NA,13,TGTGCCAGCAGATCCTACTCCAACACTGAAGCTTTCTTT,CASRSYSNTEAFF
TRBD1,TRBV6-5,TRBJ2-7,NA,15,TGTGCCAGCAGTTACTCTCGCCAGGGGGTGGGGGAGCAGTACTTC,CASSYSRQGVGEQYF
TRBD1,TRBV7-9,TRBJ2-7,NA,15,TGTGCCAGCAGCTTATGGGGACAGAAGTCCTACGAGCAGTACTTC,CASSLWGQKSYEQYF
NA,TRBV29-1,TRBJ1-2,NA,10,TGCAGCGTTGACAGGGAAGGCTACACCTTC,CSVDREGYTF
TRBD2,TRBV7-3,TRBJ2-3,NA,16,TGTGCCAGCAGCTCTAGACTAGCGGGGGGAACAGATACGCAGTATTTT,CASSSRLAGGTDTQYF
NA,TRBV6-5,TRBJ1-5,NA,13,TGTGCCAGCAGGCCGGGTAGCAATCAGCCCCAGCATTTT,CASRPGSNQPQHF
NA,TRBV2,TRBJ2-1,NA,15,TGTGCCAGCAGTTGGAGGGCCGGAGGGGACAATGAGCAGTTCTTC,CASSWRAGGDNEQFF
NA,TRBV6-1,TRBJ1-1,NA,13,TGTGCCAGCAGTGACAGGGCAAACACTGAAGCTTTCTTT,CASSDRANTEAFF
NA,TRBV2,TRBJ1-1,few,12,TGTGCCAGCAGTCCCCGCGAGGTATGGGCTTTCTTT,CASSPREVWAFF
NA,TRBV7-9,TRBJ1-2,many,16,TGTGCCAGCAGCCGTGTTTTGGCAGCAGGGGACTATGGCTACACCTTC,CASSRVLAAGDYGYTF
TRBD2,TRBV10-2,TRBJ2-1,NA,15,TGCGCCAGCAGAGTTGGACTAGCGGGGGCCGGTGAGCAGTTCTTC,CASRVGLAGAGEQFF
TRBD1,TRBV6-5,TRBJ2-7,NA,15,TGTGCCAGCAGTTTTCAGACAGGGAGCTCCTACGAGCAGTACTTC,CASSFQTGSSYEQYF
TRBD1,TRBV10-3,TRBJ1-5,few,11,TGTGCCATCAGTGAGGGACAGGGGTTGCATTTT,CAISEGQGLHF
TRBD1,TRBV10-3,TRBJ2-1,NA,16,TGTGCCATCAGTGAGTCGAGGACAGGGGGCAAGAATGAGCAGTTCTTC,CAISESRTGGKNEQFF
NA,TRBV7-9,TRBJ2-3,NA,16,TGTGCCAGCAGCCCAAGCGTGGGGTCGGGAACAGATACGCAGTATTTT,CASSPSVGSGTDTQYF
NA,TRBV18,TRBJ1-2,few,13,TGTGCCAGCTCACCGGACAGTAACTATGGCTACACCTTC,CASSPDSNYGYTF
TRBD2,TRBV14,TRBJ2-3,NA,17,TGTGCCAGCAGCCTTAGAAGCGGGGGACTATCGGCAGATACGCAGTATTTT,CASSLRSGGLSADTQYF
NA,TRBV7-9,TRBJ2-2,NA,14,TGTGCCAGCAGCCGAGGGACTAACACCGGGGAGCTGTTTTTT,CASSRGTNTGELFF
NA,TRBV28,TRBJ1-1,NA,12,TGTGCCAGCAGCCATATGCGCGCTGAAGCTTTCTTT,CASSHMRAEAFF
TRBD2,TRBV3-1/TRBV3-2,TRBJ2-1,NA,15,TGTGCCAGCAGCCAAGGACTAGCGGGGAACAATGAGCAGTTCTTC,CASSQGLAGNNEQFF
NA,TRBV29-1,TRBJ1-2,NA,14,TGCAGCGTTGATTTCGACAGAGTTAACTATGGCTACACCTTC,CSVDFDRVNYGYTF
TRBD2,TRBV6-6,TRBJ2-2,NA,14,TGTGCCAGCAGCCGGGCGGGGGAGACCGGGGAGCTGTTTTTT,CASSRAGETGELFF
TRBD1,TRBV29-1,TRBJ1-1,NA,14,TGCAGCCATAAAGGCAGGGGGATGAACACTGAAGCTTTCTTT,CSHKGRGMNTEAFF
TRBD1,TRBV5-1,TRBJ1-1,NA,15,TGCGCCAGCAGCTCGACGACAGGGAGGAACACTGAAGCTTTCTTT,CASSSTTGRNTEAFF
NA,TRBV7-8,TRBJ2-1,NA,12,TGTGCCAGCAGCCCCCTCGTGAGTGAGCAGTTCTTC,CASSPLVSEQFF
NA,TRBV24-1,TRBJ1-2,NA,14,TGTGCCACCAGTGACCACCGAGGACAGTCTTCCTACACCTTC,CATSDHRGQSSYTF
NA,TRBV5-4,TRBJ1-1,NA,17,TGTGCCAGCAGCTTGCGCACAGGACCTTTGACGAACACTGAAGCTTTCTTT,CASSLRTGPLTNTEAFF